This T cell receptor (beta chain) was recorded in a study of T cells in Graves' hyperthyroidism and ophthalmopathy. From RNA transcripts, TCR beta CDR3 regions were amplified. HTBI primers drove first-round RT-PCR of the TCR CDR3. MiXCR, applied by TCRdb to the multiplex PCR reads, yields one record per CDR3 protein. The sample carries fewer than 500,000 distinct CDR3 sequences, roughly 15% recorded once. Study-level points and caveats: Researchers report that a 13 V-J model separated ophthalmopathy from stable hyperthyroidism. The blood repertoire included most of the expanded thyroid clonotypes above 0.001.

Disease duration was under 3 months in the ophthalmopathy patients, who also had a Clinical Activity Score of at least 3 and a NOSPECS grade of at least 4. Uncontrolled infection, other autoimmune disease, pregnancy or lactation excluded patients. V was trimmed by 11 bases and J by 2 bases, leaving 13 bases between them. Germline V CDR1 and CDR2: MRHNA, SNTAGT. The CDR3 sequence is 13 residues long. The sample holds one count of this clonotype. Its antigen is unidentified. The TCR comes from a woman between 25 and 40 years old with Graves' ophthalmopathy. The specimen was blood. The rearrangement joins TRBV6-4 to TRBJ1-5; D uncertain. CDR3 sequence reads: CARHFCGNQPQHF. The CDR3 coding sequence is TGTGCCCGCCATTTTTGTGGCAATCAGCCCCAGCATTTT.